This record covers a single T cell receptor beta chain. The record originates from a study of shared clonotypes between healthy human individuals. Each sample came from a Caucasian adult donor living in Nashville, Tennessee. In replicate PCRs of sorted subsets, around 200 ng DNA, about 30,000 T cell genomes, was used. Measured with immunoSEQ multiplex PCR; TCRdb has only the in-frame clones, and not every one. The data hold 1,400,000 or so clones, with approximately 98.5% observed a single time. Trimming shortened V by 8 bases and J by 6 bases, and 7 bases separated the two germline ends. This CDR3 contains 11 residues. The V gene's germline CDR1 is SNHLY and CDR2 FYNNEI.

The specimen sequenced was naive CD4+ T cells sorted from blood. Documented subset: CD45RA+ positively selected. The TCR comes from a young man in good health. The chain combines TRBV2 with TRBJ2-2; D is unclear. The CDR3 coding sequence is TGTGCCAGCGCCAACCCCGGGGAGCTGTTTTTT. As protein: CASANPGELFF.